Included here is one TCR beta chain sequence, with context. TCRdb re-analysed the 5' RACE reads in MiXCR, keeping a single row per CDR3 protein. The sample includes fewer than 900,000 distinct CDR3 sequences, around 21% of them seen just once. This sample was included in a study of identical twins. The V segment lost 0 bases and the J segment 2 bases; nucleotides outside the gene matches: 12. The CDR3 consists of 18 residues. Germline CDR1 is SGHRS and CDR2 is YFSETQ. These same data were also listed under a study on T cells expressing NK-cell markers.

Sequencing used PBMCs. The receptor comes from a woman aged 18-29 years in good health. V usage is TRBV5-1 and J usage is TRBJ2-7; 9 nucleotides line up with TRBD2. As DNA, the CDR3 is TGCGCCAGCAGCTTGGCCGGGATAGCGGGGGCAGCAACCTACGAGCAGTACTTC. This codes for CASSLAGIAGAATYEQYF.